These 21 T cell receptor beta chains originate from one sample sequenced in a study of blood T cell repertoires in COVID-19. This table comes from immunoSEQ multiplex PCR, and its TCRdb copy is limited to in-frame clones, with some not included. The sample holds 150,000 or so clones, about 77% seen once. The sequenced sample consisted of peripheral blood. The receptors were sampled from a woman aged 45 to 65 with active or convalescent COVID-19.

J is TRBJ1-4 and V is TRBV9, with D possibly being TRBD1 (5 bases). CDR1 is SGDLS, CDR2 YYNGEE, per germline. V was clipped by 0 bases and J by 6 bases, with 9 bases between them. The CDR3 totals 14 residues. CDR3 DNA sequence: TGTGCCAGCAGCGTAGGGGACTCCTATGAAAAACTGTTTTTT. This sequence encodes CASSVGDSYEKLFF. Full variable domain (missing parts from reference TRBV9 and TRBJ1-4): DSGVTQTPKHLITATGQRVTLRCSPRSGDLSVYWYQQSLDQGLQFLIQYYNGEERAKGNILERFSAQQFPDLHSELNLSSLELGDSALYFCASSVGDSYEKLFFGSGTQLSVL.

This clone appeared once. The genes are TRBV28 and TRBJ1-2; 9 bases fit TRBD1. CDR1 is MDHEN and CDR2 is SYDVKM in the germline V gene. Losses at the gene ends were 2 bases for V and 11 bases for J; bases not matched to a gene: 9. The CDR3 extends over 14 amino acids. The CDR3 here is CASSLEDRGRRYTF. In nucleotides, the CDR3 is TGTGCCAGCAGTTTAGAGGACAGGGGAAGAAGGTACACCTTC.

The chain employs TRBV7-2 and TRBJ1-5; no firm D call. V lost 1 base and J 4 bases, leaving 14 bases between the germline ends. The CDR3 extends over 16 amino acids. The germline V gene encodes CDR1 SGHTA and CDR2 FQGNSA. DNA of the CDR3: TGTGCCAGCAGCTTAGGATCTTCCCCGGGGAATCAGCCCCAGCATTTT. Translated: CASSLGSSPGNQPQHF. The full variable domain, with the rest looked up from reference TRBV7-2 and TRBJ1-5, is GAGVSQSPSNKVTEKGKDVELRCDPISGHTALYWYRQSLGQGLEFLIYFQGNSAPDKSGLPSDRFSAERTGGSVSTLTIQRTQQEDSAVYLCASSLGSSPGNQPQHFGDGTRLSIL.

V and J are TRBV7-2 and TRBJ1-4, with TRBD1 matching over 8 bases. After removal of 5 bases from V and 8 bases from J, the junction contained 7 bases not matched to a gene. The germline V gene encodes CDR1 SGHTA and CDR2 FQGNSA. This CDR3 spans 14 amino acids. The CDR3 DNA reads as TGTGCCAGCAGCCCCCGGACAGGGCGGGAAAAACTGTTTTTT. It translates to CASSPRTGREKLFF.

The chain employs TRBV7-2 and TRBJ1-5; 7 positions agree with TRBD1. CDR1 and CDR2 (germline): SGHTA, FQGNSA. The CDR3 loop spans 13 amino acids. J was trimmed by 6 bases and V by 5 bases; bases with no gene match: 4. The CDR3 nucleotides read TGTGCCAGCAGCCTAGACAGGGTTCAGCCCCAGCATTTT. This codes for CASSLDRVQPQHF.

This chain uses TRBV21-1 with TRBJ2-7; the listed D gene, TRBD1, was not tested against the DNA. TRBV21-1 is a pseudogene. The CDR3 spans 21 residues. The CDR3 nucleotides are TGTGCCAGCAGCGATGGGACAGGGAGTAGGGGGGTCCTAGCGTCCTCCTACGAGCAGTACTTC. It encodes CASSDGTGSRGVLASSYEQYF.

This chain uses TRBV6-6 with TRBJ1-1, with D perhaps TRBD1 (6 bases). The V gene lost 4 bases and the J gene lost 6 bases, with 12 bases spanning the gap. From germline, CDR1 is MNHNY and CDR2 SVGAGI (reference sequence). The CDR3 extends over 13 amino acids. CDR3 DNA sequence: TGTGCCAGCAGTTCAGGGGTGGGAGCTGAAGCTTTCTTT. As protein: CASSSGVGAEAFF.

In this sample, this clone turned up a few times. This CDR3 reads CASRGQSPNYGYTF. The DNA of the CDR3 is TGTGCCAGCAGGGGACAGAGCCCTAACTATGGCTACACCTTC. The chain links TRBV2 to TRBJ1-2; 7 bases agree with TRBD1. The CDR3 sequence is 14 residues long. Germline V gene lookup returns CDR1 SNHLY and CDR2 FYNNEI. V was clipped by 6 bases and J by 0 bases; unmatched bases: 4.

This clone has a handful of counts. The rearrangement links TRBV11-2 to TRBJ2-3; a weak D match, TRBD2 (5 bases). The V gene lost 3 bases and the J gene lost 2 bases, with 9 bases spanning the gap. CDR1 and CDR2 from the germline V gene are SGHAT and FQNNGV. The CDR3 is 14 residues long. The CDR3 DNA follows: TGTGCCAGCAGCTTGTCCGGGGACACAGATACGCAGTATTTT. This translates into CASSLSGDTDTQYF. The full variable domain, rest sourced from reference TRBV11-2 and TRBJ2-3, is EAGVAQSPRYKIIEKRQSVAFWCNPISGHATLYWYQQILGQGPKLLIQFQNNGVVDDSQLPKDRFSAERLKGVDSTLKIQPAKLEDSAVYLCASSLSGDTDTQYFGPGTRLTVL.

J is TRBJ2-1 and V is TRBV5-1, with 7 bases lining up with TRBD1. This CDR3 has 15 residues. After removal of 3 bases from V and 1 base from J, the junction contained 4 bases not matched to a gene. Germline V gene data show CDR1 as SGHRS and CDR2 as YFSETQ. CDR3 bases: TGCGCCAGCAGCTCGGGACAGCAGTCCTACAATGAGCAGTTCTTC. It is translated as CASSSGQQSYNEQFF.

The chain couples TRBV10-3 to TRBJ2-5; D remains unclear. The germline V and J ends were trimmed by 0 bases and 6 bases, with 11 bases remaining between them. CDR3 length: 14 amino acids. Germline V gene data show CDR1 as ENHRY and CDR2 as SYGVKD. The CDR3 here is CAISESGVVKTQYF. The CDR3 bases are TGTGCCATCAGTGAGTCGGGCGTCGTGAAGACCCAGTACTTC.

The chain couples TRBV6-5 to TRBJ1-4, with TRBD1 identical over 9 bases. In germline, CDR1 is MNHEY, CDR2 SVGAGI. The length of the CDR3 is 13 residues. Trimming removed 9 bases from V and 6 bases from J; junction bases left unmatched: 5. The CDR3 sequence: CASGDREYEKLFF. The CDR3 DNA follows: TGTGCCAGTGGGGACAGGGAATATGAAAAACTGTTTTTT.

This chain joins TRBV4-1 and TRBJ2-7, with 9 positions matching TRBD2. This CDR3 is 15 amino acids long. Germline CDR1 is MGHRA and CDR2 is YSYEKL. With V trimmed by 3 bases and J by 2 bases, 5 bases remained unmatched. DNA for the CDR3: TGCGCCAGCAGCCAGGACCCTAGCGGGGCCTACGAGCAGTACTTC. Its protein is CASSQDPSGAYEQYF.

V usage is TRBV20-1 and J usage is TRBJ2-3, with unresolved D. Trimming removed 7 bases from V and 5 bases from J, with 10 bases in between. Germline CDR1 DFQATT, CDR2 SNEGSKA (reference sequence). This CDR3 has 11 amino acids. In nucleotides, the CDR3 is TGCAGTGTCCAGACACAAGATACGCAGTATTTT. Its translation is CSVQTQDTQYF.

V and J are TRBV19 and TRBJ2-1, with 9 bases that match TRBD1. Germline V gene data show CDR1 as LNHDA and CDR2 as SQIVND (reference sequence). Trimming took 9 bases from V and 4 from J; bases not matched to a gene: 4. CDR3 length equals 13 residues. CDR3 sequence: CASGTGLYNEQFF. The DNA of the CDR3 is TGTGCCAGCGGGACAGGGTTGTACAATGAGCAGTTCTTC.

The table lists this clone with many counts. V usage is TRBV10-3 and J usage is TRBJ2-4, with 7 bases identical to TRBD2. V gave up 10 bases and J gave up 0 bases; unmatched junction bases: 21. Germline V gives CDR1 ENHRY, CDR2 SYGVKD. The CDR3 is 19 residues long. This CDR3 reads CATQSGVAAPREAKNIQYF. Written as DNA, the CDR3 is TGTGCCACCCAAAGCGGGGTAGCGGCCCCACGTGAAGCCAAAAACATTCAGTACTTC.

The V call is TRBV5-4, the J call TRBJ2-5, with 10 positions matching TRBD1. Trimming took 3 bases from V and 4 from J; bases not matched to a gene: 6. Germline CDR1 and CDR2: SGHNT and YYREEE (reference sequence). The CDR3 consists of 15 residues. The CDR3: CASSSDRGRGETQYF. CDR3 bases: TGTGCCAGCAGCTCAGACAGGGGGCGCGGAGAGACCCAGTACTTC.

This CDR3 reads CASSLRQGSNQPQHF. The CDR3 bases are TGTGCCAGCAGTTTACGACAGGGGAGCAATCAGCCCCAGCATTTT. The chain uses TRBV28 and TRBJ1-5; 8 bases are shared with TRBD1. The CDR3 is 15 residues long. With 2 bases clipped from V and 1 base from J, the junction kept 1 base outside the gene matches. Germline V gene data show CDR1 as MDHEN and CDR2 as SYDVKM.

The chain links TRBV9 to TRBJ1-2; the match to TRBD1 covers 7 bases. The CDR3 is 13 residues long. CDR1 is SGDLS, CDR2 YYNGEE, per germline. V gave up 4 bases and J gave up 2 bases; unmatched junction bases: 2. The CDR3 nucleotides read TGTGCCAGCAGCAGGGGACAGAACTATGGCTACACCTTC. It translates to CASSRGQNYGYTF. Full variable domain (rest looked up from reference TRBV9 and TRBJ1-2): DSGVTQTPKHLITATGQRVTLRCSPRSGDLSVYWYQQSLDQGLQFLIQYYNGEERAKGNILERFSAQQFPDLHSELNLSSLELGDSALYFCASSRGQNYGYTFGSGTRLTVV.

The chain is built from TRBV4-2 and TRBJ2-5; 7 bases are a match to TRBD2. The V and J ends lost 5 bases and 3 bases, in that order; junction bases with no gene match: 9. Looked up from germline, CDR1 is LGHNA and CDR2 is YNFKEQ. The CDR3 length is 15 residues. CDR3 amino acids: CASSSPSSGEETQYF. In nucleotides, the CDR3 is TGTGCCAGCAGCTCCCCTTCTAGCGGCGAAGAGACCCAGTACTTC.

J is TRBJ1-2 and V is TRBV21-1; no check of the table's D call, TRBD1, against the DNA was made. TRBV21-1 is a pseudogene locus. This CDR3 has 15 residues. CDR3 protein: CASSKWGQRICGYTF. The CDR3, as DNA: TGTGCCAGCAGCAAATGGGGCCAAAGGATATGTGGCTACACCTTC.